This T cell receptor beta chain was profiled in a study of beta chain features in type 1 diabetes. TCRB transcripts that were expressed got sequenced, as all of the isolated RNA had been reverse transcribed. TCRdb's table, derived via immunoSEQ multiplex PCR, lists solely in-frame clones and lacks some. The sample includes about 370,000 clones, about 14% of them seen just once. With 3 bases removed from V and 0 bases from J, the gap between germline ends came to 9 bases. The CDR3 covers 15 residues. Per the germline V gene, CDR1 is MDHEN and CDR2 is SYDVKM. The sequencing sample was made of naive CD4+ T cells from blood. The chain links TRBV28 to TRBJ1-5; tentative D call: TRBD1 (6 bases). The TCR originated in a woman in her late teens or twenties in good health. CDR3 amino acids: CASSFGTLSNQPQHF. In DNA form, the CDR3 reads TGTGCCAGCAGTTTCGGGACACTTAGCAATCAGCCCCAGCATTTT.